These 27 T cell receptor beta chains originate from one sample sequenced in a study of graft-versus-host responses after intestinal transplantation. Sequenced by immunoSEQ multiplex PCR; TCRdb stores in-frame clones only, minus some. The repertoire holds about 120,000 clones, with 90% to 95% as singletons. Their antigens are not known. Here the sequenced sample was unstimulated CD4+ T cells sorted from spleen or lymph node cells, taken before intestinal transplant. Every receptor here comes from a human donor who received an intestinal transplant.

The J gene is TRBJ2-1, the V gene TRBV7-9, with D possibly matching TRBD2 (5 bases). Looked up from germline, CDR1 is SEHNR and CDR2 is FQNEAQ (reference sequence). The CDR3 length is 12 residues. Trimming shortened V by 9 bases and J by 11 bases, and 17 bases separated the two germline ends. CDR3 loop: CASTLLAAQQFF. The CDR3 DNA sequence: TGTGCCAGTACCCTCCTAGCTGCCCAGCAGTTCTTC. The full variable domain, completed using reference TRBV7-9 and TRBJ2-1, is DTGVSQNPRHKITKRGQNVTFRCDPISEHNRLYWYRQTLGQGPEFLTYFQNEAQLEKSRLLSDRFSAERPKGSFSTLEIQRTEQGDSAMYLCASTLLAAQQFFGPGTRLTVL.

V and J are TRBV27 and TRBJ2-7; D is perhaps TRBD1 (6 bases). V was shortened by 2 bases and J by 2 bases, with 16 bases between the two germline ends. Per germline, CDR1 MNHEY and CDR2 SMNVEV (reference sequence). This CDR3 region has 16 residues. CDR3 region: CASSLLPGVSPYEQYF. Written as DNA, the CDR3 is TGTGCCAGCAGTTTACTCCCAGGGGTCTCCCCCTACGAGCAGTACTTC.

The genes are TRBV6-5 and TRBJ2-7; 7 nucleotides line up with TRBD2. Germline CDR1 MNHEY, CDR2 SVGAGI. This CDR3 has 14 amino acids. With V trimmed by 5 bases and J by 3 bases, 7 bases remained unmatched. In DNA, the CDR3 is TGTGCCAGCAGTGAGCGGGACCCTCACTACGAGCAGTACTTC. This translates into CASSERDPHYEQYF.

This chain connects TRBV5-4 to TRBJ2-7, with 12 bases matching TRBD2. Germline V gives CDR1 SGHNT, CDR2 YYREEE (reference sequence). This CDR3 region has 16 residues. The junction had 10 bases not matched to a gene; V was cut back by 4 bases and J by 5 bases. The CDR3, as DNA: TGTGCCAGCAGCCCGTCGACTAGCGGGAGAATCCACGAGCAGTACTTC. Its protein is CASSPSTSGRIHEQYF.

The chain recombines TRBV10-3 with TRBJ1-1; 10 bases are a match to TRBD1. Germline CDR1 ENHRY, CDR2 SYGVKD. This CDR3 spans 14 amino acids. J lost 4 bases, V lost 9 bases, and 8 bases had no gene match. Here the CDR3 DNA reads TGTGCCATAAGAGGAGACAGGGGGCTCACTGAAGCTTTCTTT. As protein: CAIRGDRGLTEAFF.

The V call is TRBV5-6, the J call TRBJ2-7; 10 bases fit TRBD1. The CDR3 loop spans 14 amino acids. Losses at the gene ends were 0 bases for V and 3 bases for J; bases not matched to a gene: 0. Germline lookup yields CDR1 SGHDT and CDR2 YYEEEE. CDR3 in DNA: TGTGCCAGCAGCTTGGGGGACAGGGGCTACGAGCAGTACTTC. Amino acids: CASSLGDRGYEQYF.

The chain couples TRBV5-1 to TRBJ2-1, with 7 nucleotides matching TRBD2. Germline V gene sequence: CDR1 SGHRS, CDR2 YFSETQ. Losses at the gene ends were 5 bases for V and 2 bases for J; bases not matched to a gene: 7. The CDR3 length is 15 residues. CDR3 region: CASSITAGTYNEQFF. CDR3 DNA: TGCGCCAGCAGTATTACAGCGGGAACCTACAATGAGCAGTTCTTC.

The V and J genes are TRBV7-2 and TRBJ2-7, with 11 bases identical to TRBD2. The CDR3 is 15 residues long. Trimming removed 5 bases from V and 4 bases from J; junction bases left unmatched: 7. Germline V lookup: CDR1 SGHTA, CDR2 FQGNSA. This CDR3 is CASSPVAGGHYEQYF. CDR3 in DNA: TGTGCCAGCAGCCCAGTAGCGGGAGGGCATTACGAGCAGTACTTC. The whole variable domain, remainder taken from reference TRBV7-2 and TRBJ2-7, is GAGVSQSPSNKVTEKGKDVELRCDPISGHTALYWYRQSLGQGLEFLIYFQGNSAPDKSGLPSDRFSAERTGGSVSTLTIQRTQQEDSAVYLCASSPVAGGHYEQYFGPGTRLTVT.

In nucleotides, the CDR3 is TGTGCCAGCAGCTTGGGAGCGTCTGGGGCCAACGTCCTGACTTTC. This sequence encodes CASSLGASGANVLTF. The chain is built from TRBV5-6 and TRBJ2-6; D is ambiguous. The CDR3 covers 15 residues. Trimming cost V 0 bases and J 1 base, with 5 bases left between them. Germline-derived CDR1 and CDR2 are SGHDT and YYEEEE.

The chain employs TRBV12-5 and TRBJ2-7; 7 nucleotides match TRBD1. J gave up 4 bases and V 1 base, and 7 bases lay outside the gene matches. The CDR3 covers 15 residues. Germline assignment: CDR1 LGHNT and CDR2 FRNRAP. The chain's CDR3 is CASGLGPGGGYEQYF. The DNA for the CDR3 is TGTGCTAGTGGTTTGGGGCCAGGGGGTGGTTACGAGCAGTACTTC. Based on the CDR3 plus reference TRBV12-5 and TRBJ2-7, the full variable domain is DARVTQTPRHKVTEMGQEVTMRCQPILGHNTVFWYRQTMMQGLELLAYFRNRAPLDDSGMPKDRFSAEMPDATLATLKIQPSEPRDSAVYFCASGLGPGGGYEQYFGPGTRLTVT.

The chain links TRBV11-1 to TRBJ1-2, with D unclear. CDR1 is SGHAT and CDR2 is FQDESV in the germline V gene (reference sequence). The CDR3 sequence is 15 residues long. V was shortened by 0 bases and J by 0 bases, with 8 bases between the two germline ends. CDR3 in amino acids: CASSLAPVPNYGYTF. DNA for the CDR3: TGTGCCAGCAGCTTAGCGCCAGTCCCTAACTATGGCTACACCTTC.

V is TRBV20-1 and J is TRBJ2-7; D gene uncertain. V lost 4 bases and J lost 3, with 4 bases in between. Germline values: CDR1 DFQATT, CDR2 SNEGSKA (reference sequence). The CDR3 runs 10 residues. CDR3 sequence (DNA): TGCAGTGCTACAAACTACGAGCAGTACTTC. Translated: CSATNYEQYF.

The rearrangement uses TRBV7-8 and TRBJ2-3; D is unresolved. Trimming removed 3 bases from V and 4 bases from J, with 11 bases in between. Germline CDR1 reads SGHVS; CDR2 reads FQNEAQ. CDR3 size: 14 residues. The CDR3 sequence: CASSLRLTSDTQYF. The CDR3 nucleotides read TGTGCCAGCAGCTTGCGACTTACTTCAGATACGCAGTATTTT. The variable domain in full, with the rest retrieved from reference TRBV7-8 and TRBJ2-3, is GAGVSQSPRYKVAKRGQDVALRCDPISGHVSLFWYQQALGQGPEFLTYFQNEAQLDKSGLPSDRFFAERPEGSVSTLKIQRTQQEDSAVYLCASSLRLTSDTQYFGPGTRLTVL.

The chain carries TRBV19 and TRBJ1-5, with D unresolved. CDR1 LNHDA and CDR2 SQIVND come from the germline V gene (reference sequence). The CDR3 covers 14 residues. Trimming took off 2 bases at V and 1 base at J, with 6 bases between the two ends. CDR3 sequence (DNA): TGTGCCAGTAGTATACGTGGCAGCAATCAGCCCCAGCATTTT. It yields the protein CASSIRGSNQPQHF. The full variable domain, rest sourced from reference TRBV19 and TRBJ1-5, is DGGITQSPKYLFRKEGQNVTLSCEQNLNHDAMYWYRQDPGQGLRLIYYSQIVNDFQKGDIAEGYSVSREKKESFPLTVTSAQKNPTAFYLCASSIRGSNQPQHFGDGTRLSIL.

The gene calls are TRBV30 and TRBJ2-1; 7 positions agree with TRBD2. In germline, CDR1 is GTSNPN, CDR2 SVGIG (reference sequence). The CDR3 totals 12 residues. V was clipped by 3 bases and J by 5 bases; unmatched bases: 1. In DNA form, the CDR3 reads TGTGCCTGGAGAGGACTAGACAATGAGCAGTTCTTC. The encoded protein is CAWRGLDNEQFF.

The chain links TRBV5-1 to TRBJ2-1; D unclear. The CDR3 is 11 residues long. V shed 1 base and J shed 8 bases, with 4 bases lying between them. Germline values: CDR1 SGHRS, CDR2 YFSETQ. In DNA form, the CDR3 reads TGCGCCAGCAGCTTGAGCCATGAGCAGTTCTTC. Translation: CASSLSHEQFF.

The chain joins TRBV30 to TRBJ2-1; D is possibly TRBD2 (7 bases). Per germline, CDR1 GTSNPN and CDR2 SVGIG (reference sequence). CDR3 length: 14 amino acids. Trimming took off 5 bases at V and 8 bases at J, with 19 bases between the two ends. The CDR3 DNA sequence: TGTGCCTGGGGGGGCGGGAGCATACGGGATGAGCAGTTCTTC. Translation: CAWGGGSIRDEQFF.

The chain is built from TRBV28 and TRBJ2-5; D unclear. V lost 2 bases to trimming and J lost 2 bases, with 6 bases between them. The CDR3 extends over 13 amino acids. Germline-derived CDR1 and CDR2 are MDHEN and SYDVKM. The CDR3 here is CASSLGPQETQYF. For the CDR3, the DNA is TGTGCCAGCAGTTTAGGGCCACAAGAGACCCAGTACTTC.

The chain has TRBV6-6 and TRBJ1-2; weak D call: TRBD1 (5 bases). The CDR3 runs 14 residues. The germline CDR1 and CDR2 sequences are MNHNY and SVGAGI (reference sequence). The V gene lost 0 bases and the J gene lost 0 bases, with 5 bases spanning the gap. CDR3 sequence: CASSYSGANYGYTF. The CDR3 coding sequence is TGTGCCAGCAGTTACTCAGGGGCTAACTATGGCTACACCTTC.

The chain links TRBV6-6 to TRBJ1-1, with a weak D call TRBD1 (6 bases). Germline loops: CDR1 MNHNY, CDR2 SVGAGI (reference sequence). The V end was cut by 6 bases, the J end by 7 bases, with 18 bases between. The CDR3 is 14 residues long. CDR3 in DNA: TGTGCCAGCAGGGAAACAGGGAAGGCACGTGAAGCTTTCTTT. Its protein is CASRETGKAREAFF.

The chain combines TRBV5-1 with TRBJ1-4; a possible D gene is TRBD1 (5 bases). Germline V CDR1 and CDR2: SGHRS, YFSETQ. The CDR3 consists of 18 residues. The germline V and J ends were trimmed by 3 bases and 0 bases, with 18 bases remaining between them. The CDR3 protein is CASSSRQLTPATNEKLFF. The CDR3 nucleotides are TGCGCCAGCAGCTCGAGACAGCTAACGCCAGCAACTAATGAAAAACTGTTTTTT.

J is TRBJ2-2 and V is TRBV20-1; D remains ambiguous. The germline V gene has CDR1 DFQATT and CDR2 SNEGSKA (reference sequence). Trimming left V 3 bases short and J 6 bases short, with 5 bases between. The CDR3 covers 11 residues. CDR3 in DNA: TGCAGTGCTAGCGGCCCCGGGGAGCTGTTTTTT. Protein product: CSASGPGELFF.

The rearrangement joins TRBV30 to TRBJ2-2, with D tentatively TRBD1 or TRBD2 (5 bases each). The CDR3 has 16 amino acids. V lost 3 bases to trimming and J lost 1 base, with 15 bases between them. The germline V gene has CDR1 GTSNPN and CDR2 SVGIG (reference sequence). The CDR3: CAWSPRGVMNTGELFF. CDR3 nucleotide sequence: TGTGCCTGGAGCCCTCGAGGGGTGATGAACACCGGGGAGCTGTTTTTT.

The V and J genes are TRBV18 and TRBJ1-2; no definite D call. Looked up from germline, CDR1 is KGHSH and CDR2 is LQKENI. The germline V and J ends were trimmed by 1 base and 2 bases, with 8 bases remaining between them. This CDR3 contains 14 residues. The CDR3 sequence is CASSPQYFNYGYTF. The DNA for the CDR3 is TGTGCCAGCTCACCACAATACTTCAACTATGGCTACACCTTC. The full variable domain, completed using reference TRBV18 and TRBJ1-2, is NAGVMQNPRHLVRRRGQEARLRCSPMKGHSHVYWYRQLPEEGLKFMVYLQKENIIDESGMPKERFSAEFPKEGPSILRIQQVVRGDSAAYFCASSPQYFNYGYTFGSGTRLTVV.

The chain uses TRBV11-3 and TRBJ2-1, with a weak D call TRBD1 (6 bases). Germline CDR1 is SGHNT and CDR2 is YENEEA. The length of the CDR3 is 15 residues. Trimming cost V 1 base and J 7 bases, with 14 bases left between them. The CDR3 here is CASSLGWQGPNEQFF. CDR3 coding DNA: TGTGCCAGCAGCTTAGGGTGGCAGGGGCCTAATGAGCAGTTCTTC.

J is TRBJ1-5 and V is TRBV5-6, with TRBD1 identical over 7 bases. From germline, CDR1 is SGHDT and CDR2 YYEEEE. This CDR3 comprises 14 residues. J lost 5 bases, V lost 3 bases, and 5 bases had no gene match. The CDR3 DNA reads as TGTGCCAGCAGCTCGGGACAGTCTTATCAGCCCCAGCATTTT. Protein sequence: CASSSGQSYQPQHF.

The rearrangement links TRBV5-6 to TRBJ2-5; 8 bases are a match to TRBD2. With 1 base clipped from V and 0 bases from J, the junction kept 8 bases outside the gene matches. The CDR3 is 17 residues long. Germline values: CDR1 SGHDT, CDR2 YYEEEE. The chain's CDR3 is CASSLRTSGTYQETQYF. The DNA for the CDR3 is TGTGCCAGCAGCTTGCGTACTAGCGGTACGTACCAAGAGACCCAGTACTTC.